The clone carrying this TCR beta chain showed up just a few times. CDR1 is SGHRS and CDR2 is YFSETQ in the germline V gene. The CDR3 contains 16 residues. V shed 0 bases, J shed 0 bases, and the junction held 2 bases outside the gene matches. Using its own MiXCR run on the RT-PCR reads, TCRdb lists one record per CDR3 protein. The sample has 550,000 to 750,000 distinct CDR3 sequences, more than 13% seen once. This rearrangement joins TRBV5-1 to TRBJ2-1, with 8 bases lining up with TRBD2. The sequenced sample consisted of memory CD4+ T cells from blood. The TCR comes from a female donor in good health, serving as a healthy control. The CDR3 spells CASSLAGTSSYNEQFF. In DNA, the CDR3 is TGCGCCAGCAGCTTGGCCGGGACTAGCTCCTACAATGAGCAGTTCTTC. The full variable domain, rest sourced from reference TRBV5-1 and TRBJ2-1, is KAGVTQTPRYLIKTRGQQVTLSCSPISGHRSVSWYQQTPGQGLQFLFEYFSETQRNKGNFPGRFSGRQFSNSRSEMNVSTLELGDSALYLCASSLAGTSSYNEQFFGPGTRLTVL.